This T cell receptor beta chain comes out of a study of blood T cell repertoires in COVID-19. V shed 2 bases and J 5 bases; nucleotides not matched to a gene: 9. The CDR3 has 16 residues. Germline V gives CDR1 MDHEN, CDR2 SYDVKM. Repertoires were generated with immunoSEQ multiplex PCR, while TCRdb's copy carries only in-frame clones and drops some. Of approximately 300,000 clones listed, around nine tenths are singletons. This TCR came from a woman between 25 and 40 years old with COVID-19, enrolled during active disease. The material sequenced was peripheral blood. The chain is built from TRBV28 and TRBJ2-5; 9 positions match TRBD2. The CDR3 coding sequence is TGTGCCAGCAGTTTAATATCGCGGGAGGGGAGTGAGACCCAGTACTTC. Its translation: CASSLISREGSETQYF.